This section outlines one T cell receptor beta chain sequence together with its context. Its target is unknown. This sample was included in a study of T cell responses to AZD1222 COVID-19 vaccine. The study's findings and limits: Most donors were white British, females outnumbered males, and clonal diversity was possibly underestimated. Baseline serology detected seropositivity in only a handful of AZD1222 recipients. Spike-specific TCR breadth and depth both grew after two AZD1222 doses.

Losses at the gene ends were 8 bases for V and 1 base for J; bases not matched to a gene: 6. Germline V gene data show CDR1 as MDHEN and CDR2 as SYDVKM. The CDR3 runs to 16 residues. The method was immunoSEQ multiplex PCR; TCRdb's version includes in-frame clones alone and lacks a portion of them. The table has 50,000 to 70,000 clones, around 88% seen once. This receptor was taken from an adult who received the AZD1222 COVID-19 vaccine. The starting material was peripheral blood, obtained 28 days after the second AZD1222 dose. The chain employs TRBV28 and TRBJ1-5; 12 bases agree with TRBD1. The CDR3 DNA sequence: TGTGCCAGCGGGACAGGGGGCAGTCGGAGCAATCAGCCCCAGCATTTT. Translating gives CASGTGGSRSNQPQHF.